The present T cell receptor beta chain was sequenced within a study of blood T cell repertoires in COVID-19. Study-level information: Material from acute and convalescent COVID-19 was sourced from the United States, Italy and Spain. PBMCs, B-cell-depleted T cells, or T cells provided the cDNA or gDNA that made up the material.

The germline V gene has CDR1 MNHNY and CDR2 SVGAGI (reference sequence). V lost 0 bases to trimming and J lost 3 bases; unmatched junction nucleotides: 6. CDR3 length: 16 amino acids. Authors' analysis steps: Amplified reference gene primers provided the basis for estimating nucleated cell counts. Profiled with immunoSEQ multiplex PCR; TCRdb holds only in-frame clones, not every one. V and J calls and clone size are as listed in that table; D and trimming were resolved from the DNA. The table lists roughly 390,000 clones, about 85% of them singletons. This clonotype was obtained from a woman aged 18-35 years with acute or convalescent COVID-19. Input material: peripheral blood. The chain carries TRBV6-6 and TRBJ2-3, with TRBD1 identical over 7 bases. DNA for the CDR3: TGTGCCAGCAGTTACTCTAGGGGACAGTTAACAGATACGCAGTATTTT. It translates to CASSYSRGQLTDTQYF.